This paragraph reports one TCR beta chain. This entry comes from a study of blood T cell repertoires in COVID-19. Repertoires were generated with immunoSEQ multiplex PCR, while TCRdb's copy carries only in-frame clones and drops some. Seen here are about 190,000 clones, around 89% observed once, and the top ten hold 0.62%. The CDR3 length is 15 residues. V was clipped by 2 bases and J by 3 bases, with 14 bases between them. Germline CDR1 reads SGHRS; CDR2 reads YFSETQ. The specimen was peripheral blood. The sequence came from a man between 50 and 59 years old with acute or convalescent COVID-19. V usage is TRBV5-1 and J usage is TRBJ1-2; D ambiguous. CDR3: CASSLSGRVDYGYTF. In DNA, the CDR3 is TGCGCCAGCAGCTTATCTGGGAGGGTTGACTATGGCTACACCTTC.